This TCR beta chain was captured by sequencing in a study of blood T cells in healthy people across ages. A J-beta primer mix and a sample-barcoded 5' primer were used in a second PCR of about 7 to 11 cycles. One entry per CDR3 protein results from TCRdb running MiXCR on the 5' RACE reads. The sample includes 800,000 to 950,000 distinct CDR3 sequences, under 35% of them seen just once. The CDR3 contains 15 residues. With V trimmed by 3 bases and J by 4 bases, 9 bases remained unmatched. The germline gives CDR1 SGDLS, CDR2 YYNGEE. The same data also contributed to another study, on T cells of mothers and their children.

The specimen sequenced was blood. The source of this sequence is a middle-aged woman in good health. The genes are TRBV9 and TRBJ1-1, with 7 bases matching TRBD1. The DNA of the CDR3 is TGTGCCAGCAGCGCCCACCAGGGGGAGAGCACTGAAGCTTTCTTT. Its translation: CASSAHQGESTEAFF.